This entry lists 22 T cell receptor beta chains sequenced from one sample in a study of post-analysis software for immune sequencing data. General observations from the study: TRBV5-6, TRBV5-1 and TRBV20-1 were among roughly 5 TRBV segments more frequent in patients than controls.

For these TCRs, the target antigens are not known. Carried by the TCR beta cDNA libraries were unique molecular identifiers. MiXCR was run by TCRdb on the PCR reads, yielding one entry per CDR3 protein. The sample records 700,000 to 900,000 distinct CDR3 sequences, just over 45% being singletons. The sequenced sample was blood. These receptor sequences come from a girl aged 10 to 17 with multiple sclerosis.

This clonotype was observed a few times. J is TRBJ2-1 and V is TRBV20-1; unclear D gene. Germline values: CDR1 DFQATT, CDR2 SNEGSKA (reference sequence). The CDR3 sequence is 12 residues long. V lost 6 bases to trimming and J lost 8 bases, with 14 bases between them. The CDR3 loop reads CSATDPPDEQFF. The CDR3 bases are TGCAGTGCCACCGACCCCCCGGATGAGCAGTTCTTC.

This clonotype has ten or more counts. The rearrangement links TRBV7-2 to TRBJ2-5, with a weak D call TRBD2 (6 bases). Germline CDR1 and CDR2: SGHTA and FQGNSA. With 5 bases removed from V and 5 bases from J, the gap between germline ends came to 15 bases. The CDR3 extends over 14 amino acids. The DNA of the CDR3 is TGTGCCAGCAGCCCCCGGCTAGCGATGGAGACCCAGTACTTC. Translation gives CASSPRLAMETQYF.

This clonotype has a handful of counts. The chain combines TRBV28 with TRBJ2-1, with 8 bases fitting TRBD2. Germline assignment: CDR1 MDHEN and CDR2 SYDVKM. V dropped 3 bases and J dropped 5; count of bases not matched to a gene: 3. CDR3 length: 14 amino acids. The CDR3 DNA sequence: TGTGCCAGCAGTTTCCTAGCGGGCCACAATGAGCAGTTCTTC. Its translation is CASSFLAGHNEQFF.

The DNA for the CDR3 is TGTGCCAGCAGCTTATCCGGGACGAACACTGAAGCTTTCTTT. It is translated as CASSLSGTNTEAFF. This rearrangement joins TRBV7-3 to TRBJ1-1, with D possibly TRBD1 on 5 matching bases. This CDR3 has 14 amino acids. Between the trimmed V and J ends, which lost 2 bases and 1 base, there was a span of 8 bases. Germline V lookup: CDR1 SGHTA, CDR2 FQGTGA.

The chain carries TRBV12-3 or TRBV12-4 and TRBJ2-1; perhaps TRBD2 as D (6 bases). Trimming cost V 3 bases and J 2 bases, with 8 bases left between them. The CDR3 is 14 residues long. The CDR3: CASSFLATYNEQFF. As DNA, the CDR3 is TGTGCCAGCAGTTTTCTAGCGACCTACAATGAGCAGTTCTTC.

This clonotype was observed a few times. V gene TRBV7-2 combines with J gene TRBJ2-1; D unclear. Germline CDR1 is SGHTA and CDR2 is FQGNSA. With 5 bases removed from V and 7 bases from J, the gap between germline ends came to 9 bases. The CDR3 is 12 residues long. This chain's CDR3 is CASSPERNEQFF. For the CDR3, the DNA is TGTGCCAGCAGCCCCGAGCGTAATGAGCAGTTCTTC.

In its sample, this clonotype was seen a few times. The chain couples TRBV7-2 to TRBJ1-1; D call uncertain. In germline, CDR1 is SGHTA, CDR2 FQGNSA. The CDR3 is 14 residues long. V gave up 2 bases and J gave up 2 bases, with 9 bases separating them. This CDR3 is CASSLLLRNTEAFF. The CDR3, as DNA: TGTGCCAGCAGCTTACTGCTGAGAAACACTGAAGCTTTCTTT.

V is TRBV20-1 and J is TRBJ2-7, with D uncertain. This CDR3 has 12 residues. The V and J ends lost 3 bases and 2 bases respectively, with 8 bases between them. In germline, CDR1 is DFQATT, CDR2 SNEGSKA (reference sequence). The CDR3 DNA follows: TGCAGTGCTAGCGACAAGCCCTACGAGCAGTACTTC. It translates to CSASDKPYEQYF.

This chain links TRBV6-1 with TRBJ2-5, with TRBD2 matching 14 bases. The J call may be mistaken, given a closer DNA end match to TRBJ2-7. This CDR3 has 16 amino acids. Germline V gives CDR1 MNHNS, CDR2 SASEGT. The CDR3 coding sequence is TGTGCCAGCAGTGAATGGGGGACTAGCGGGAGTTACGAGCAGTACTTC. Translated: CASSEWGTSGSYEQYF.

This clonotype has only a few counts. The chain carries TRBV7-2 and TRBJ2-1, with 11 positions matching TRBD2. This CDR3 comprises 18 residues. Looked up from germline, CDR1 is SGHTA and CDR2 is FQGNSA. After removal of 7 bases from V and 5 bases from J, the junction contained 16 bases not matched to a gene. DNA of the CDR3: TGTGCCAGCAACCGAGGGGGGCTAGCGGGAGGTGTGGACAATGAGCAGTTCTTC. Translated, it gives CASNRGGLAGGVDNEQFF.

This clonotype turned up a few times. The CDR3 DNA reads as TGCGCCAGCAGCCAAGCAGGGCAGGGGGGCTACGAGCAGTACTTC. This encodes CASSQAGQGGYEQYF. This chain uses TRBV4-3 with TRBJ2-7; maybe TRBD1 (7 bases). Germline assignment: CDR1 LGHNA and CDR2 YSLEER. The CDR3 covers 15 residues. Between the trimmed V and J ends, which lost 1 base and 3 bases, there was a span of 13 bases.

J is TRBJ2-1 and V is TRBV24-1; 9 bases fit TRBD2. The junction had 9 bases not matched to a gene; V was cut back by 6 bases and J by 4 bases. Per the germline V gene, CDR1 is KGHDR and CDR2 is SFDVKD. This CDR3 is built from 16 residues. The CDR3 DNA reads TGTGCCACCAGTAATAGCGGGAGTGCTCCTTACAATGAGCAGTTCTTC. Protein product: CATSNSGSAPYNEQFF.

DNA of the CDR3: TGCGCCAGCAGCTCCGGGACGATGATTAGGGAGACCCAGTACTTC. It translates to CASSSGTMIRETQYF. The chain has TRBV5-1 and TRBJ2-5, with D possibly being TRBD1 or TRBD2 (5 bases each). The CDR3 loop spans 15 amino acids. Trimming took 3 bases from V and 5 from J, leaving 17 bases between them. The V gene's germline CDR1 is SGHRS and CDR2 YFSETQ.

J is TRBJ2-7 and V is TRBV29-1, with 10 bases lining up with TRBD2. CDR1 and CDR2 from the germline V gene are SQVTM and ANQGSEA. The trim removed 3 bases at V and 10 bases at J, leaving 18 bases unmatched. This CDR3 region has 16 residues. CDR3 coding DNA: TGCAGCGTTGAGCGGCTAGCGGGAGCCCCGCAGGGGGGCCAGTACTTC. Protein sequence: CSVERLAGAPQGGQYF.

This chain joins TRBV29-1 and TRBJ2-5, with D maybe TRBD2 (5 bases). This CDR3 has 13 residues. Germline V CDR1 and CDR2: SQVTM, ANQGSEA. V dropped 4 bases and J dropped 4 bases, with 13 bases sitting between them. DNA for the CDR3: TGCAGCGTTGGGAAGGGAGTGAGAGAGACCCAGTACTTC. This codes for CSVGKGVRETQYF.

The CDR3 loop is CSASGIGKNEQFF. CDR3 nucleotide sequence: TGCAGTGCTAGCGGGATCGGTAAGAATGAGCAGTTCTTC. The chain couples TRBV20-1 to TRBJ2-1, with D possibly matching TRBD2 (5 bases). From germline, CDR1 is DFQATT and CDR2 SNEGSKA (reference sequence). This CDR3 comprises 13 residues. Trimming shortened V by 3 bases and J by 7 bases, and 13 bases separated the two germline ends.

This clonotype was seen more than once but under ten times. J is TRBJ2-7 and V is TRBV11-2, with a tentative D call TRBD2 (5 bases). The ends were cut back, 0 bases at V and 6 bases at J, with 12 bases in the middle. The V gene's germline CDR1 is SGHAT and CDR2 FQNNGV. The CDR3 length is 14 residues. The CDR3 region has the DNA TGTGCCAGCAGCTTAGATCCCCAGCGGCGCGAGCAGTACTTC. This codes for CASSLDPQRREQYF.

The J gene is TRBJ2-2, the V gene TRBV6-5; TRBD1 matches 9 bases. The V segment lost 7 bases and the J segment 4 bases; nucleotides outside the gene matches: 10. From germline, CDR1 is MNHEY and CDR2 SVGAGI. The CDR3 is 16 amino acids. The CDR3 reads CASIGTGQGVTGELFF. CDR3 nucleotide sequence: TGTGCCAGCATCGGGACGGGACAGGGCGTCACCGGGGAGCTGTTTTTT.

The genes are TRBV7-2 and TRBJ2-5; the D is unclear. Near its end, the DNA agrees better with TRBJ2-7, so the J call may be wrong. The CDR3 has 13 residues. Germline CDR1 is SGHTA and CDR2 is FQGNSA. CDR3 DNA: TGTGCCAGCAGCTTACACCTAGGACCCGAGCAGTACTTC. This sequence encodes CASSLHLGPEQYF.

V and J are TRBV12-3 or TRBV12-4 and TRBJ1-1, with unresolved D. The CDR3 extends over 15 amino acids. Trimming removed 1 base from V and 1 base from J, with 10 bases in between. The CDR3 loop is CASSLVRGRNTEAFF. CDR3 nucleotides: TGTGCCAGCAGTTTAGTGAGAGGGCGGAACACTGAAGCTTTCTTT.

The chain is built from TRBV6-5 and TRBJ1-1; D unclear. Germline CDR1 and CDR2: MNHEY and SVGAGI. The CDR3 consists of 15 residues. Trimming pared 6 bases from V and 1 base from J, leaving 15 bases between. The CDR3 is CASSPREAGNTEAFF. CDR3 nucleotides: TGTGCCAGCAGCCCCCGGGAAGCGGGGAACACTGAAGCTTTCTTT.

The chain joins TRBV7-3 to TRBJ2-3; unclear D gene. Per the germline V gene, CDR1 is SGHTA and CDR2 is FQGTGA. This CDR3 is 14 amino acids long. Trimming cost V 1 base and J 4 bases, with 9 bases left between them. The CDR3 coding sequence is TGTGCCAGCAGCTTAATAGGGTCCGCAGATACGCAGTATTTT. This encodes CASSLIGSADTQYF.